This TCR beta chain was identified in a study of T cells after yellow fever vaccination. Study results and limitations: The bulk population could contribute abundant contaminating clonotypes to FACS-sorted repertoires. Clones that expanded after primary vaccination mostly reappeared after the booster (just over 95% CD4, about 89% CD8).

Germline trimming cut 5 bases from V and 0 bases from J; bases unmatched to any gene: 10. This CDR3 comprises 17 residues. This clonotype was counted between two and nine times. The antigen is not known. TCRdb independently ran MiXCR on the 5' RACE reads; one entry per CDR3 protein. Of 250,000 to 400,000 distinct CDR3 sequences in the sample, approximately 4% are singletons; the top ten hold under 30%. The sequence derives from a young man who received the YFV17D yellow fever vaccine. J is TRBJ1-3 and V is TRBV12-3 or TRBV12-4, with 7 bases aligning to TRBD1. The sequences come from PBMCs, collected 5 days after the yellow fever booster vaccination. CDR3 nucleotide sequence: TGTGCCAGCAGTCGGAGAACACAGGGGAGCTCTGGAAACACCATATATTTT. Encoded protein: CASSRRTQGSSGNTIYF.